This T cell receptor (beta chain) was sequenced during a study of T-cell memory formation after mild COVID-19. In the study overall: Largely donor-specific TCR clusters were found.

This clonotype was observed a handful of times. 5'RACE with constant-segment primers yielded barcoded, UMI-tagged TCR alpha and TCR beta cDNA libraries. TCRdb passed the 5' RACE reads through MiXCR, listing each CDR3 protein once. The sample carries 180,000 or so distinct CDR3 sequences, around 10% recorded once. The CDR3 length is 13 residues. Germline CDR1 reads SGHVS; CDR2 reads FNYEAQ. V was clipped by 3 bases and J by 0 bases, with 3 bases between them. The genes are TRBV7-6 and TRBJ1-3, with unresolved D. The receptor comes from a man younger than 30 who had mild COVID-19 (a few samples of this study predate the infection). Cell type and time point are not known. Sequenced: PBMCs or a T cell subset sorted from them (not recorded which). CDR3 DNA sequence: TGTGCCAGCAGCTTCACCTCTGGAAACACCATATATTTT. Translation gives CASSFTSGNTIYF.